This is a list of T cell receptor beta chains from one sample in a study of blood T cell repertoires in COVID-19. TCRdb's copy holds only in-frame clones and misses some; the assay was immunoSEQ multiplex PCR. The sample consists of some 100,000 clones, over 75% of them appearing once. Sequencing was done on a sample of peripheral blood. These receptors were obtained from a woman in her forties or fifties with acute or convalescent COVID-19. The CDR3 runs from the conserved cysteine through the conserved F or W. A D gene is named only where the DNA matches it firmly. For some rows the clone size is stated as once, few or many, or as a class when expanded; others skip it.

length: 14; D: -; size: -; V: TRBV5-1; J: TRBJ1-1; DNA: TGCGCCAGCAGCTTGTTCGATGAGGGCACTGAAGCTTTCTTT; CDR3: CASSLFDEGTEAFF
length: 14; D: -; size: few; V: TRBV6-4; J: TRBJ1-1; DNA: TGTGCCAGCAGTGCCGGTCCAGGGAACACTGAAGCTTTCTTT; CDR3: CASSAGPGNTEAFF
length: 17; D: TRBD1; size: -; V: TRBV28; J: TRBJ1-6; DNA: TGTGCCAGCAGTTCATACTCCGGGACAGGGGGGGGTTCACCCCTCCACTTT; CDR3: CASSSYSGTGGGSPLHF
length: 15; D: TRBD1; size: -; V: TRBV5-1; J: TRBJ2-7; DNA: TGCGCCAGCAGTTTCGAGGGACAGGCGCAATGGGGGGAGTACTTC; CDR3: CASSFEGQAQWGEYF
length: 15; D: -; size: -; V: TRBV2; J: TRBJ2-2; DNA: TGTGCCAGCAGTGGGTTGCAGGCAGACACCGGGGAGCTGTTTTTT; CDR3: CASSGLQADTGELFF
length: 12; D: -; size: -; V: TRBV28; J: TRBJ1-5; DNA: TGTGCCAGCAGCCCTAGGGGGCAGCCCCAGCATTTT; CDR3: CASSPRGQPQHF
length: 16; D: -; size: -; V: TRBV28; J: TRBJ1-2; DNA: TGTGCCAGCAGTTTATCAGTGGAGGGTAGGAGGGGTGCGTACACCTTC; CDR3: CASSLSVEGRRGAYTF
length: 13; D: TRBD1; size: -; V: TRBV12-3/TRBV12-4; J: TRBJ1-2; DNA: TGTGCCAGCAGTCCCCCAGGGGGCGCGGGTTACACCTTC; CDR3: CASSPPGGAGYTF
length: 12; D: -; size: -; V: TRBV12-3/TRBV12-4; J: TRBJ2-7; DNA: TGTGCCAGCAGTTTACAGGGTTACGAGCAGTACTTC; CDR3: CASSLQGYEQYF
length: 16; D: TRBD1; size: -; V: TRBV10-2; J: TRBJ1-1; DNA: TGCGCCAGCAGTGTTTACACGGCAGGGGGTCGAACTGAAGCTTTCTTT; CDR3: CASSVYTAGGRTEAFF
length: 13; D: -; size: -; V: TRBV6-5; J: TRBJ2-1; DNA: TGTGCCAGCCTGGCAGTATCCTACAATGAGCAGTTCTTC; CDR3: CASLAVSYNEQFF